What follows are 8 T cell receptor beta chains derived from one specimen sequenced in a study of long-term antiretroviral therapy in people with HIV. At the survey level, the v3.0 immunoSEQ assay was run. The protocol was immunoSEQ multiplex PCR, while the TCRdb copy is restricted to in-frame clones and leaves out a portion. Of about 36,000 clones listed, over 75% are singletons. The sequencing here drew on unsorted PBMCs, taken 0.6 years after starting antiretroviral therapy. Receptors were obtained from a man in his late teens or twenties with HIV.

The V gene is TRBV7-2, the J gene TRBJ2-7; D may be TRBD2 (6 bases). The V gene lost 3 bases and the J gene lost 4 bases, with 10 bases spanning the gap. Germline lookup yields CDR1 SGHTA and CDR2 FQGNSA. The CDR3 contains 13 residues. CDR3 sequence: CASSFDGSYEQYF. The DNA for the CDR3 is TGTGCCAGCAGCTTCGACGGGAGTTACGAGCAGTACTTC.

This chain uses TRBV9 with TRBJ1-4; a possible D gene is TRBD1 (5 bases). The CDR3 runs to 13 residues. Germline V lookup: CDR1 SGDLS, CDR2 YYNGEE. Trimming stripped 0 bases from V and 16 bases from J, with 16 bases between. The CDR3 nucleotides read TGTGCCAGCAGCGTAGAGGACACAACTGTCCAGTTTTTT. Protein: CASSVEDTTVQFF.

The chain employs TRBV9 and TRBJ1-5; D unresolved. The CDR3 is made up of 15 amino acids. Germline-derived CDR1 and CDR2 are SGDLS and YYNGEE. V lost 1 base and J 3 bases, leaving 11 bases between the germline ends. Written as DNA, the CDR3 is TGTGCCAGCAGCGTAAAACGGGCCCCCAATCAGCCCCAGCATTTT. The encoded protein is CASSVKRAPNQPQHF.

V usage is TRBV28 and J usage is TRBJ1-5; 7 positions agree with TRBD1. In germline, CDR1 is MDHEN, CDR2 SYDVKM. With 6 bases clipped from V and 5 bases from J, the junction kept 10 bases outside the gene matches. CDR3 length: 15 amino acids. The DNA for the CDR3 is TGTGCCAGCAGCCCCGAGACAGGGTGGGATCAGCCCCAGCATTTT. Translating gives CASSPETGWDQPQHF.

The CDR3 sequence: CASSPGTGHQPQHF. The CDR3 DNA follows: TGTGCCAGCAGTCCCGGGACAGGACATCAGCCCCAGCATTTT. This chain links TRBV6-5 with TRBJ1-5; 8 bases are a match to TRBD1. CDR1 and CDR2 from the germline V gene are MNHEY and SVGAGI. V lost 5 bases to trimming and J lost 5 bases; unmatched junction nucleotides: 5. The CDR3 runs to 14 residues.

The chain employs TRBV28 and TRBJ1-5; D remains unclear. The germline CDR1 and CDR2 sequences are MDHEN and SYDVKM. V dropped 5 bases and J dropped 11 bases, with 16 bases sitting between them. The CDR3 contains 13 residues. This chain's CDR3 is CASSDPLKSAQHF. The CDR3 DNA reads as TGTGCCAGCAGTGACCCGTTGAAATCGGCCCAGCATTTT.

The chain carries TRBV4-1 and TRBJ2-1; D gene ambiguous. The CDR3 has 12 residues. Germline CDR1 reads MGHRA; CDR2 reads YSYEKL. V was pared by 4 bases and J by 6 bases, with 7 bases between. This CDR3 reads CASSRLANEQFF. For the CDR3, the DNA is TGCGCCAGCAGCCGCTTAGCCAATGAGCAGTTCTTC.

The chain has TRBV23-1 and TRBJ1-5; D not resolved. TRBV23-1 is noted as an ORF with a role that remains uncertain. This CDR3 has 16 residues. V was shortened by 3 bases and J by 0 bases, with 12 bases between the two germline ends. The CDR3 region is CASSQIAGVSNQPQHF. CDR3 in DNA: TGCGCCAGCAGTCAGATTGCTGGGGTTAGCAATCAGCCCCAGCATTTT.